This T cell receptor beta chain appears in the sequencing data of a study of OX40 agonist ivuxolimab in advanced cancers. Whole-study context: The dose-escalation cohort was about 86% male, with a mean age of approximately 62 years, ranging roughly 23 to 79. Study-wide points: In a subset of nonresponders, normalized T-cell clonal expansion was also low. Partly responding patients at 0.1-3.0 mg/kg showed some of the smallest clonal expansion.

The protocol was immunoSEQ multiplex PCR, while the TCRdb copy is restricted to in-frame clones and leaves out a portion. There are 53,000 or so clones in the sample; 93% occur only once, and roughly 18% lies in the top ten. For this clone: Its antigen is unknown.

Germline-derived CDR1 and CDR2 are GTSNPN and SVGIG (reference sequence). With 8 bases removed from V and 6 bases from J, the gap between germline ends came to 7 bases. CDR3 size: 10 residues. The cohort excluded patients with autoimmune disease history or systemic immunosuppression. The chain carries TRBV30 and TRBJ1-4; D is unresolved. The sequencing used CD4+ or CD8+ T cells sorted from blood, collected in a trial of the OX40 agonist ivuxolimab. The TCR sequence derives from an adult with an advanced solid tumor such as melanoma, head and neck, liver or kidney cancer. The CDR3 reads CALRDEKLFF. CDR3 DNA: TGTGCCCTGAGGGATGAAAAACTGTTTTTT.